This T cell receptor (beta chain) is from a study of cytomegalovirus exposure and HLA in healthy donors. Background on the study: Earlier sequencing of 150 million to 200 million T cells yielded fewer than 140 million unique TCR beta sequences. Early released data comprised some 91 million unique TCRs from HLA-typed donors.

Note on this clone: No antigen is known for it.

Amplification used 60 Vbeta primers and 13 Jbeta primers. Measured with immunoSEQ multiplex PCR; TCRdb has only the in-frame clones, and not every one. The sample has about 120,000 clones, over 65% seen once; the top ten hold about an eighth. General study points: For TCR beta chains, V- and J-gene trimming was later linked to a missense DCLRE1C variant. A cluster of highly shared sequence variants was likely a sequencing artifact.

Germline V gives CDR1 SEHNR, CDR2 FQNEAQ (reference sequence). The ends lost 5 bases at V and 8 bases at J; junction bases unmatched: 9. CDR3 length: 14 residues. The TCR originated in a man aged 25 to 45 in good health and CMV-seropositive. Sequencing was done on a sample of PBMCs. The V and J genes are TRBV7-9 and TRBJ2-1, with TRBD1 matching 7 bases. This CDR3 is CASSPTNTGDEQFF. DNA for the CDR3: TGTGCCAGCAGCCCCACCAACACAGGGGATGAGCAGTTCTTC.